Below, 15 T cell receptor beta chains from the same sample are listed, as sequenced in a study of cytomegalovirus exposure and HLA in healthy donors. Vbeta (60) and Jbeta (13) primers were used in the PCR. The method was immunoSEQ multiplex PCR; TCRdb's version includes in-frame clones alone and lacks a portion of them. The table includes about 93,000 clones, around 80% detected once. The sequenced material came from PBMCs. The receptors originated from a man aged 25 to 45 in good health and CMV-seronegative.

This clone was counted a few times. V usage is TRBV6-4 and J usage is TRBJ1-1, with D unclear. The CDR3 has 13 residues. V was trimmed by 3 bases and J by 5 bases, leaving 10 bases between them. The germline V gene has CDR1 MRHNA and CDR2 SNTAGT. For the CDR3, the DNA is TGTGCCAGCAGTGATTCAGGAGGTACTGAAGCTTTCTTT. It codes for CASSDSGGTEAFF.

This chain links TRBV19 with TRBJ1-5, with 8 bases aligning to TRBD1. The CDR3 loop spans 13 amino acids. Germline V gene sequence: CDR1 LNHDA, CDR2 SQIVND (reference sequence). Unmatched junction bases numbered 3, after V lost 5 bases and J lost 6 bases. The CDR3 DNA follows: TGTGCCAGTAGTGCGGACAGGGTTCAGCCCCAGCATTTT. Translated, it gives CASSADRVQPQHF.

This clone occurred once. The chain is built from TRBV25-1 and TRBJ2-7; TRBD1 matches at 8 bases. The CDR3 consists of 15 residues. Unmatched junction bases numbered 11, after V lost 5 bases and J lost 5 bases. Germline V lookup: CDR1 MGHDK, CDR2 SYGVNS. DNA for the CDR3: TGTGCCAGCAGTAACCCTCCCGCGGACAGGGACGAGCAGTACTTC. Residues: CASSNPPADRDEQYF.

The V call is TRBV5-1, the J call TRBJ2-3, with 7 bases fitting TRBD2. V lost 6 bases and J lost 7; bases outside the gene matches: 8. Germline-derived CDR1 and CDR2 are SGHRS and YFSETQ. This CDR3 has 13 amino acids. For the CDR3, the DNA is TGCGCCAGCACCCCGGGCGGGGGTCATACGCAGTATTTT. It encodes CASTPGGGHTQYF.

This clone was seen only a few times. V gene TRBV25-1 combines with J gene TRBJ1-2; D is perhaps TRBD1 (6 bases). Germline CDR1 reads MGHDK; CDR2 reads SYGVNS. V was cut by 1 base and J by 4 bases, with 10 bases left in between. The CDR3 runs 14 residues. CDR3 sequence: CASSESPGAYGYTF. The CDR3 DNA sequence: TGTGCCAGCAGTGAATCTCCAGGGGCCTATGGCTACACCTTC.

V and J are TRBV15 and TRBJ1-2; D uncertain. The V end was cut by 0 bases, the J end by 4 bases, with 15 bases between. The CDR3 runs 16 residues. Germline V gene data show CDR1 as LNHNV and CDR2 as YYDKDF (reference sequence). CDR3 region: CATSRDRGLSGYGYTF. In DNA, the CDR3 is TGTGCCACCAGCAGAGATCGGGGTTTATCGGGCTATGGCTACACCTTC.

The chain has TRBV25-1 and TRBJ1-2, with 10 nucleotides matching TRBD1. With 5 bases clipped from V and 6 bases from J, the junction kept 12 bases outside the gene matches. CDR1 is MGHDK and CDR2 is SYGVNS in the germline V gene. The CDR3 has 16 amino acids. In DNA, the CDR3 is TGTGCCAGCAGTCCCTTATGGGACAGGGGTTTCAATGGCTACACCTTC. Protein sequence: CASSPLWDRGFNGYTF.

V and J are TRBV2 and TRBJ2-3; 7 nucleotides line up with TRBD2. The CDR3 runs 18 residues. The ends lost 6 bases at V and 0 bases at J; junction bases unmatched: 15. Germline CDR1 reads SNHLY; CDR2 reads FYNNEI. CDR3 in DNA: TGTGCCAGCAGGGGGAGACGGTCTAGCGGACCTAGCACAGATACGCAGTATTTT. Translating it yields CASRGRRSSGPSTDTQYF.

The chain uses TRBV30 and TRBJ1-3; D call uncertain. The V and J ends lost 8 bases and 2 bases respectively, with 13 bases between them. This CDR3 has 13 residues. The germline V gene has CDR1 GTSNPN and CDR2 SVGIG (reference sequence). The CDR3 sequence is CAQSRGAGNTIYF. DNA of the CDR3: TGTGCCCAGTCCCGAGGTGCTGGAAACACCATATATTTT.

This chain joins TRBV19 and TRBJ1-2; TRBD1 might be the D (6 bases). This CDR3 is 15 amino acids long. From germline, CDR1 is LNHDA and CDR2 SQIVND (reference sequence). Trimming stripped 0 bases from V and 8 bases from J, with 16 bases between. Here the CDR3 DNA reads TGTGCCAGTAGTATAGATATCGCCAGGGGCCGGGGCTACACCTTC. As protein: CASSIDIARGRGYTF.

This chain links TRBV9 with TRBJ1-2; possibly TRBD1 for D (5 bases). The CDR3 consists of 14 residues. V lost 0 bases and J lost 3, with 9 bases in between. Looked up from germline, CDR1 is SGDLS and CDR2 is YYNGEE. The CDR3 is CASSVGGGDYGYTF. For the CDR3, the DNA is TGTGCCAGCAGCGTAGGCGGGGGGGACTATGGCTACACCTTC.

The chain is built from TRBV7-9 and TRBJ2-5; no clear D gene. Germline CDR1 SEHNR, CDR2 FQNEAQ (reference sequence). With 5 bases removed from V and 2 bases from J, the gap between germline ends came to 9 bases. This CDR3 is built from 13 residues. The CDR3 protein is CASSPPSQETQYF. CDR3 nucleotide sequence: TGTGCCAGCAGCCCCCCGAGTCAAGAGACCCAGTACTTC.

The chain employs TRBV15 and TRBJ2-3; unclear D gene. Germline V gene sequence: CDR1 LNHNV, CDR2 YYDKDF (reference sequence). V lost 0 bases, J lost 0 bases, and 13 bases lay in between. This CDR3 has 17 amino acids. CDR3 nucleotide sequence: TGTGCCACCAGCAGAGATACGGGTATTTCTAGCACAGATACGCAGTATTTT. Translation gives CATSRDTGISSTDTQYF.

The chain couples TRBV4-3 to TRBJ2-3; 10 bases map to TRBD2. The germline CDR1 and CDR2 sequences are LGHNA and YSLEER. The CDR3 consists of 15 residues. With 1 base clipped from V and 4 bases from J, the junction kept 2 bases outside the gene matches. The CDR3 region is CASSQGTSGADTQYF. The CDR3 nucleotides read TGCGCCAGCAGCCAAGGGACTAGCGGAGCAGATACGCAGTATTTT.

This clone has a handful of counts. The chain uses TRBV6-4 and TRBJ2-5, with a possible D match to TRBD2 (6 bases). The germline gives CDR1 MRHNA, CDR2 SNTAGT. The ends were cut back, 3 bases at V and 0 bases at J, with 11 bases in the middle. The CDR3 covers 15 residues. The CDR3 DNA reads TGTGCCAGCAGTGAAAATAGCGGAGACCAAGAGACCCAGTACTTC. Its translation is CASSENSGDQETQYF.